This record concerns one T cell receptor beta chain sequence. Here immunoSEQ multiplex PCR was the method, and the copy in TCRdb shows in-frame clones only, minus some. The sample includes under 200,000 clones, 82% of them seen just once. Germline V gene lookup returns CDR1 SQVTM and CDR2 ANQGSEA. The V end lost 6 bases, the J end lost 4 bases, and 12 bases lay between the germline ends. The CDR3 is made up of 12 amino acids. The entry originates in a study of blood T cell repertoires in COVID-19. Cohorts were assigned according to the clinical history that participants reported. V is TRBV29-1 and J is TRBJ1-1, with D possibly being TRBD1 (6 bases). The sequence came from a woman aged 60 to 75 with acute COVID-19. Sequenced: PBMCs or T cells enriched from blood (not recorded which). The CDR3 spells CSVAGAGTEAFF. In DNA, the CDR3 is TGCAGCGTAGCAGGGGCGGGCACTGAAGCTTTCTTT.